Below, 27 T cell receptor beta chains from the same sample are listed, as sequenced in a study of blood T cell repertoires in COVID-19 (dated by TCRdb to about 2020). The library was produced with the immunoSEQ multiplex PCR assay. TCRdb limited this immuneACCESS table to in-frame rearrangements with V and J called. A share of clones is missing; checked studies link under half to unresolved V genes, and the rest is unexplained. Recorded for this sample are roughly 340,000 clones; around 87% of them occurred a single time. The ten biggest clones cover around 1.9% of the sample. What was sequenced was PBMCs or T cells enriched from blood (not recorded which). The receptors stem from a man in his forties or fifties in a cohort exposed to, infected with or recovered from COVID-19 (not recorded which).

V is TRBV28 and J is TRBJ1-5, with 10 bases that match TRBD1. The CDR3 is 15 amino acids. Germline V lookup: CDR1 MDHEN, CDR2 SYDVKM. Trimming at V came to 6 bases and at J to 5 bases, leaving 7 bases not matched to a gene. CDR3 sequence reads: CASSRDRGWDQPQHF. The DNA for the CDR3 is TGTGCCAGCAGCCGGGACAGGGGTTGGGATCAGCCCCAGCATTTT.

The CDR3 sequence is CASSRSGRNTQYF. CDR3 DNA sequence: TGTGCCAGCAGCCGTAGCGGGAGGAATACGCAGTATTTT. The V call is TRBV28, the J call TRBJ2-3; TRBD2 aligns across 10 bases. Unmatched junction bases numbered 4, after V lost 6 bases and J lost 7 bases. CDR3 length equals 13 residues. From germline, CDR1 is MDHEN and CDR2 SYDVKM.

In DNA form, the CDR3 reads TGCGCCAGCAGCCGTGGGAAGGGGAATGGCTACACCTTC. This codes for CASSRGKGNGYTF. The rearrangement uses TRBV5-1 and TRBJ1-2; possibly TRBD1 for D (5 bases). CDR3 length: 13 residues. V dropped 4 bases and J dropped 6 bases, with 13 bases sitting between them. CDR1 is SGHRS and CDR2 is YFSETQ in the germline V gene.

This CDR3 is CASSLAGRVTEAFF. The CDR3 coding sequence is TGTGCCAGCAGTTTAGCAGGGAGGGTCACTGAAGCTTTCTTT. The gene calls are TRBV28 and TRBJ1-1, with D perhaps matching TRBD1 (5 bases). The CDR3 runs to 14 residues. V was cut by 2 bases and J by 4 bases, with 11 bases left in between. The germline CDR1 and CDR2 sequences are MDHEN and SYDVKM. Filled out from reference TRBV28 and TRBJ1-1, the complete variable domain reads DVKVTQSSRYLVKRTGEKVFLECVQDMDHENMFWYRQDPGLGLRLIYFSYDVKMKEKGDIPEGYSVSREKKERFSLILESASTNQTSMYLCASSLAGRVTEAFFGQGTRLTVV.

The rearrangement links TRBV18 to TRBJ1-4; TRBD1 aligns across 8 bases. After removal of 2 bases from V and 0 bases from J, the junction contained 5 bases not matched to a gene. CDR3 length equals 17 residues. Germline loops: CDR1 KGHSH, CDR2 LQKENI. The CDR3 spells CASSPNRGSATNEKLFF. The CDR3 coding sequence is TGTGCCAGCTCACCAAACAGGGGGAGTGCAACTAATGAAAAACTGTTTTTT.

The chain joins TRBV4-2 to TRBJ2-3; D call uncertain. V shed 4 bases and J shed 4 bases, with 9 bases lying between them. The CDR3 sequence is 13 residues long. Germline V gene sequence: CDR1 LGHNA, CDR2 YNFKEQ. The CDR3 here is CASSLSESDTQYF. The DNA of the CDR3 is TGTGCCAGCAGCCTGAGCGAGTCAGATACGCAGTATTTT.

This clone has only a few counts. The DNA of the CDR3 is TGCAGCGTTTTCAGGACACCTAACACTGAAGCTTTCTTT. Its protein product is CSVFRTPNTEAFF. This chain joins TRBV29-1 and TRBJ1-1; possible D gene TRBD1, 5 bases. Trimming removed 5 bases from V and 2 bases from J, with 12 bases in between. Germline CDR1 and CDR2: SQVTM and ANQGSEA. The CDR3 is 13 amino acids.

The chain is built from TRBV19 and TRBJ2-7; D may be TRBD1 (5 bases). The CDR3 consists of 15 residues. Germline CDR1 LNHDA, CDR2 SQIVND (reference sequence). The V end lost 4 bases, the J end lost 1 base, and 14 bases lay between the germline ends. CDR3: CASSTVEGDSYEQYF. In nucleotides, the CDR3 is TGTGCCAGTAGTACCGTAGAAGGGGATTCCTACGAGCAGTACTTC.

V usage is TRBV7-3 and J usage is TRBJ2-1, with TRBD2 matching 7 bases. CDR1 and CDR2 from the germline V gene are SGHTA and FQGTGA. V dropped 2 bases and J dropped 4; count of bases not matched to a gene: 5. The CDR3 runs 15 residues. CDR3 in amino acids: CASSLVRAGYNEQFF. For the CDR3, the DNA is TGTGCCAGCAGCTTAGTCCGAGCGGGGTACAATGAGCAGTTCTTC.

This rearrangement joins TRBV10-2 to TRBJ2-1; 14 positions match TRBD2. V lost 7 bases, J lost 7 bases, and 3 bases stayed unmatched. CDR1 is WSHSY and CDR2 is SAAADI in the germline V gene. This CDR3 spans 14 amino acids. The CDR3 spells CASTGTSGSNEQFF. CDR3 nucleotide sequence: TGCGCCAGCACCGGGACTAGCGGGAGTAATGAGCAGTTCTTC.

This clone was counted a few times. The rearrangement uses TRBV18 and TRBJ1-5; possible D gene TRBD1, 5 bases. Germline values: CDR1 KGHSH, CDR2 LQKENI. Trimming took 5 bases from V and 4 from J, leaving 15 bases between them. This CDR3 has 15 residues. This CDR3 reads CASSASGALNQPQHF. Here the CDR3 DNA reads TGTGCCAGCTCAGCCTCTGGGGCGCTTAATCAGCCCCAGCATTTT.

The rearrangement links TRBV28 to TRBJ2-3; 16 positions match TRBD2. Trimming took 5 bases from V and 7 from J; bases not matched to a gene: 9. Per the germline V gene, CDR1 is MDHEN and CDR2 is SYDVKM. The CDR3 totals 17 residues. The CDR3: CASSPPGLAGGLNTQYF. The DNA for the CDR3 is TGTGCCAGCAGTCCCCCGGGACTAGCGGGAGGGCTTAATACGCAGTATTTT.

In its sample, this clone was seen a few times. V and J are TRBV4-1 and TRBJ1-2, with TRBD1 matching 7 bases. V trimming: 4 bases; J trimming: 4 bases; junction bases outside the gene matches: 15. Looked up from germline, CDR1 is MGHRA and CDR2 is YSYEKL. The CDR3 is 17 amino acids. The CDR3: CASSRAKGRDSFYGYTF. CDR3 coding DNA: TGCGCCAGCAGCCGAGCTAAAGGTCGGGACAGCTTCTATGGCTACACCTTC.

The chain is built from TRBV14 and TRBJ1-2; 8 bases map to TRBD1. The CDR3 is 15 amino acids. V lost 1 base to trimming and J lost 2 bases; unmatched junction nucleotides: 3. Germline V gives CDR1 SGHDN, CDR2 FVKESK. The CDR3 nucleotides read TGTGCCAGCAGCCAAGCCGGGACAGGAAACTATGGCTACACCTTC. Its protein is CASSQAGTGNYGYTF.

Of note for this clone: The same CDR3 is also encoded by other DNA sequences in this sample. V and J are TRBV27 and TRBJ2-2; 9 bases agree with TRBD2. The CDR3 length is 16 residues. Germline loops: CDR1 MNHEY, CDR2 SMNVEV (reference sequence). Unmatched junction bases numbered 2, after V lost 3 bases and J lost 0 bases. The CDR3 loop reads CASSLLAGTNTGELFF. The CDR3 DNA follows: TGTGCCAGCAGTTTGCTAGCGGGGACGAACACCGGGGAGCTGTTTTTT.

The chain links TRBV29-1 to TRBJ1-1, with D unclear. Between the trimmed V and J ends, which lost 7 bases and 4 bases, there was a span of 22 bases. The CDR3 sequence is 15 residues long. Germline CDR1 reads SQVTM; CDR2 reads ANQGSEA. CDR3 DNA: TGCAGCGCTCCAATAGGAGGCGGGATGGGCACTGAAGCTTTCTTT. Protein sequence: CSAPIGGGMGTEAFF. Full variable domain (outside the CDR3, taken from reference TRBV29-1 and TRBJ1-1): SAVISQKPSRDICQRGTSLTIQCQVDSQVTMMFWYRQQPGQSLTLIATANQGSEATYESGFVIDKFPISRPNLTFSTLTVSNMSPEDSSIYLCSAPIGGGMGTEAFFGQGTRLTVV.

This chain connects TRBV5-1 to TRBJ1-2; TRBD1 matches 7 bases. Germline assignment: CDR1 SGHRS and CDR2 YFSETQ. The CDR3 loop spans 16 amino acids. After removal of 4 bases from V and 5 bases from J, the junction contained 14 bases not matched to a gene. CDR3 residues: CASSPTGALSLYGYTF. The CDR3 DNA reads as TGCGCCAGCAGCCCTACAGGGGCGCTCTCTCTTTATGGCTACACCTTC.

The chain joins TRBV11-2 to TRBJ2-7; tentative D call: TRBD1 (6 bases). This CDR3 has 12 residues. Germline V gene sequence: CDR1 SGHAT, CDR2 FQNNGV. V was trimmed by 4 bases and J by 6 bases, leaving 10 bases between them. The CDR3 region has the DNA TGTGCCAGCAGCTGGAACAGGGTCGAGCAGTACTTC. It is translated as CASSWNRVEQYF.

The V gene is TRBV5-1, the J gene TRBJ2-3; no definite D call. Germline CDR1 is SGHRS and CDR2 is YFSETQ. Between the trimmed V and J ends, which lost 4 bases and 2 bases, there was a span of 14 bases. The CDR3 has 15 residues. The CDR3 sequence: CASSPNGSPTDTQYF. The CDR3 DNA reads TGCGCCAGCAGCCCAAACGGGTCGCCCACAGATACGCAGTATTTT.

This clone was observed once. This rearrangement joins TRBV28 to TRBJ2-7; TRBD2 might be the D (5 bases). Trimming pared 1 base from V and 6 bases from J, leaving 13 bases between. Germline V gives CDR1 MDHEN, CDR2 SYDVKM. The CDR3 has 14 amino acids. Here the CDR3 reads CASSLSTPRGEQYF. DNA for the CDR3: TGTGCCAGCAGTTTATCAACCCCCCGGGGCGAGCAGTACTTC.

V usage is TRBV19 and J usage is TRBJ1-4, with TRBD1 as a possible D gene (6 bases). The CDR3 extends over 15 amino acids. Germline V gene sequence: CDR1 LNHDA, CDR2 SQIVND (reference sequence). V gave up 4 bases and J gave up 6 bases, with 15 bases separating them. The CDR3 coding sequence is TGTGCCAGTAGTACACAGGGATGGCTAGATGAAAAACTGTTTTTT. Protein sequence: CASSTQGWLDEKLFF.

The chain uses TRBV7-9 and TRBJ2-1; 7 positions agree with TRBD1. This CDR3 comprises 17 residues. The V gene's germline CDR1 is SEHNR and CDR2 FQNEAQ (reference sequence). The trim removed 5 bases at V and 0 bases at J, leaving 10 bases unmatched. Written as DNA, the CDR3 is TGTGCCAGCAGCCCACCAACAGGGGTCCGCTCCTACAATGAGCAGTTCTTC. Protein sequence: CASSPPTGVRSYNEQFF.

This chain links TRBV30 with TRBJ2-2; the D gene is possibly TRBD2 (6 bases). Germline CDR1 and CDR2: GTSNPN and SVGIG (reference sequence). CDR3 length: 13 residues. V was shortened by 0 bases and J by 6 bases, with 8 bases between the two germline ends. DNA of the CDR3: TGTGCCTGGAGTGTATCGGGGGCCGGGGAGCTGTTTTTT. It translates to CAWSVSGAGELFF.

The gene calls are TRBV7-2 and TRBJ2-1, with 12 bases that match TRBD2. V shed 3 bases and J 9 bases; nucleotides not matched to a gene: 3. This CDR3 is built from 14 residues. Germline CDR1 SGHTA, CDR2 FQGNSA. CDR3 protein: CASSFTSGRSEQFF. CDR3 DNA: TGTGCCAGCAGCTTTACTAGCGGGAGGTCTGAGCAGTTCTTC.

The CDR3 spells CASSDKTGGNTEAFF. The CDR3, as DNA: TGTGCCAGCAGTGATAAGACAGGGGGGAACACTGAAGCTTTCTTT. The chain couples TRBV6-1 to TRBJ1-1; 9 bases match TRBD1. The junction had 3 bases not matched to a gene; V was cut back by 3 bases and J by 1 base. The CDR3 sequence is 15 residues long. CDR1 is MNHNS, CDR2 SASEGT, per germline.

This clone occurred a few times. The genes are TRBV2 and TRBJ1-3, with D unclear. Per the germline V gene, CDR1 is SNHLY and CDR2 is FYNNEI. This CDR3 comprises 14 residues. The V end lost 6 bases, the J end lost 0 bases, and 9 bases lay between the germline ends. The CDR3, as DNA: TGTGCCAGCAGGAATACGGGCTCTGGAAACACCATATATTTT. This translates into CASRNTGSGNTIYF. The variable domain in full, with the rest retrieved from reference TRBV2 and TRBJ1-3, is EPEVTQTPSHQVTQMGQEVILRCVPISNHLYFYWYRQILGQKVEFLVSFYNNEISEKSEIFDDQFSVERPDGSNFTLKIRSTKLEDSAMYFCASRNTGSGNTIYFGEGSWLTVV.

This chain connects TRBV3-1 (or the pseudogene TRBV3-2) to TRBJ1-3; the D is unclear. CDR3 length: 12 residues. V shed 7 bases and J shed 8 bases, with 12 bases lying between them. Germline-derived CDR1 and CDR2 are LGHDT and YNNKEL (reference sequence). The CDR3 coding sequence is TGTGCCAGCACCTTGACCGGGGACACCATATATTTT. Its protein is CASTLTGDTIYF.